These 13 T cell receptor beta chains share one sample of origin, sequenced in a study of T cell clones after liver transplantation. Some clones are missing from TCRdb's copy, which holds only in-frame ones; the method was immunoSEQ multiplex PCR. This repertoire shows 95,000 to 110,000 clones, 80% to 90% found once; its top ten account for around 3%. The source material was CD4+ T cells from blood, sampled around 50 months after liver transplant. The receptor source for this set is a human patient who received a liver transplant. Some T cells may possibly be graft donor cells.

V is TRBV11-3 and J is TRBJ2-3; weak D call: TRBD2 (5 bases). CDR1 is SGHNT, CDR2 YENEEA, per germline. V was trimmed by 2 bases and J by 4 bases, leaving 7 bases between them. The CDR3 covers 13 residues. Here the CDR3 reads CASSLNSADTQYF. The CDR3, as DNA: TGTGCCAGCAGCTTAAATAGCGCAGATACGCAGTATTTT.

This clone was counted between two and nine times. This CDR3 reads CSVDEVMNTEAFF. The CDR3 DNA reads as TGCAGCGTTGACGAGGTTATGAACACTGAAGCTTTCTTT. This chain links TRBV29-1 with TRBJ1-1, with no clear D. This CDR3 has 13 amino acids. With 3 bases removed from V and 0 bases from J, the gap between germline ends came to 8 bases. CDR1 is SQVTM and CDR2 is ANQGSEA in the germline V gene.

The rearrangement uses TRBV18 and TRBJ2-7; a weak D match, TRBD2 (5 bases). Trimming cost V 2 bases and J 3 bases, with 11 bases left between them. There are 14 residues in the CDR3. Germline V gene lookup returns CDR1 KGHSH and CDR2 LQKENI. In DNA form, the CDR3 reads TGTGCCAGCTCACCAGCCGGGGTTATCTACGAGCAGTACTTC. Its protein product is CASSPAGVIYEQYF.

V gene TRBV9 combines with J gene TRBJ2-3, with 8 bases matching TRBD2. Germline V gene data show CDR1 as SGDLS and CDR2 as YYNGEE. V lost 2 bases, J lost 3 bases, and 11 bases stayed unmatched. CDR3 length equals 17 residues. The CDR3 coding sequence is TGTGCCAGCAGCGTCGGTACGGGGGGGGTGAGGACAGATACGCAGTATTTT. This translates into CASSVGTGGVRTDTQYF.

The chain combines TRBV6-5 with TRBJ1-1, with a tentative D call TRBD1 (5 bases). Per the germline V gene, CDR1 is MNHEY and CDR2 is SVGAGI. This CDR3 region has 15 residues. V was clipped by 6 bases and J by 4 bases, with 18 bases between them. The DNA for the CDR3 is TGTGCCAGCAGACGACAAGGGAGGGGTCGCACTGAAGCTTTCTTT. This sequence encodes CASRRQGRGRTEAFF.

The V call is TRBV7-2, the J call TRBJ1-4; possible D gene TRBD1, 5 bases. The germline V gene has CDR1 SGHTA and CDR2 FQGNSA. CDR3 length: 18 amino acids. V was shortened by 5 bases and J by 0 bases, with 19 bases between the two germline ends. The CDR3 bases are TGTGCCAGCAGCCCCCGCCCCGGGACCCACGCAACTAATGAAAAACTGTTTTTT. It codes for CASSPRPGTHATNEKLFF.

The chain links TRBV6-1 to TRBJ2-5; D is perhaps TRBD1 (5 bases). CDR3 length: 13 amino acids. CDR1 and CDR2 (germline): MNHNS, SASEGT. Trimming left V 7 bases short and J 0 bases short, with 9 bases between. The CDR3 protein is CASTRQHQETQYF. Here the CDR3 DNA reads TGTGCCAGCACCCGACAGCACCAAGAGACCCAGTACTTC.

CDR3 in DNA: TGTGCCAGCAGCCAAGGCGACCGGGAACTCAACACCATATATTTT. Protein product: CASSQGDRELNTIYF. The chain carries TRBV4-2 and TRBJ1-3; D remains unclear. The CDR3 is 15 residues long. Germline V gene lookup returns CDR1 LGHNA and CDR2 YNFKEQ. Trimming cost V 1 base and J 7 bases, with 14 bases left between them.

This clone occurred a few times. This chain links TRBV7-9 with TRBJ1-5; 7 bases are shared with TRBD1. J was trimmed by 1 base and V by 1 base; bases with no gene match: 10. The germline gives CDR1 SEHNR, CDR2 FQNEAQ (reference sequence). This CDR3 comprises 18 residues. The CDR3 DNA follows: TGTGCCAGCAGCTTAGAAGGGACAGCGGCCGGGAGCAATCAGCCCCAGCATTTT. Translating gives CASSLEGTAAGSNQPQHF.

This clone was counted many times. This chain connects TRBV7-9 to TRBJ2-2; no clear D gene. Germline values: CDR1 SEHNR, CDR2 FQNEAQ (reference sequence). Trimming took off 6 bases at V and 5 bases at J, with 19 bases between the two ends. The CDR3 covers 16 residues. This CDR3 reads CASRHQRQLTTGELFF. The CDR3 nucleotides read TGTGCCAGCAGACACCAACGGCAGCTAACGACCGGGGAGCTGTTTTTT.

The CDR3: CASSLGVRLAKNIQYF. The CDR3 DNA sequence: TGCGCCAGCAGTCTGGGCGTTAGACTAGCCAAAAACATTCAGTACTTC. The chain is built from TRBV5-1 and TRBJ2-4; no definite D call. The V and J ends lost 5 bases and 0 bases respectively, with 15 bases between them. The germline V gene has CDR1 SGHRS and CDR2 YFSETQ. This CDR3 comprises 16 residues.

The genes are TRBV7-3 and TRBJ2-3, with 9 bases lining up with TRBD2. In germline, CDR1 is SGHTA, CDR2 FQGTGA. This CDR3 region has 15 residues. V was pared by 0 bases and J by 4 bases, with 2 bases of the junction left unmatched. The CDR3 bases are TGTGCCAGCAGCTTAACTAGCGGGAGTGCAGATACGCAGTATTTT. Translating gives CASSLTSGSADTQYF.

The chain has TRBV6-1 and TRBJ1-5; D may be TRBD1 (5 bases). The CDR3 sequence is 15 residues long. Germline V lookup: CDR1 MNHNS, CDR2 SASEGT. V lost 0 bases to trimming and J lost 4 bases, with 10 bases between them. CDR3 DNA: TGTGCCAGCAGTGAAGCGCCCGGGGGAAATCAGCCCCAGCATTTT. It encodes CASSEAPGGNQPQHF.